This TCR beta chain was sequenced for a study of blood T cell repertoires in COVID-19. In the study overall: Researchers got acute and convalescent COVID-19 samples from the United States, Italy and Spain. T cells, B-cell-depleted T cells, or PBMCs supplied cDNA or gDNA.

This clone came up once. The CDR3 has 17 residues. Germline V lookup: CDR1 WNHNN, CDR2 SYGVQD (reference sequence). V dropped 3 bases and J dropped 1; count of bases not matched to a gene: 11. Per the authors' pipeline: Scientists estimated how many nucleated cells there were by amplifying reference gene primers. Only in-frame clones appear in the TCRdb table, and some are missing; sequencing was by immunoSEQ multiplex PCR. The V and J calls and clone size are taken from that table; D and trimming were inferred from the DNA. This sample has about 45,000 clones, with around 92% found just once. This chain connects TRBV10-1 to TRBJ2-7; 8 nucleotides line up with TRBD1. Sequenced material: peripheral blood. This TCR was sampled from a human donor in a cohort sampled during active COVID-19. CDR3 sequence: CASSEDYGDRQSYEQYF. Here the CDR3 DNA reads TGCGCCAGCAGTGAAGACTACGGGGACAGGCAGTCCTACGAGCAGTACTTC.